The subject of this entry is one T cell receptor (beta chain). What antigen it recognizes has not been identified. The record has no base qualities; no much larger clone is one base away. The data stem from a study of shared clonotypes between healthy human individuals (dated by TCRdb to the early 2020s). In the study overall: Two women and a few men aged 18 to 49 years were included in the cohort. Leukapheresis yielded between about 0.94 and 9.5 billion PBMCs per donor. To estimate repertoire size and how much clonotype sharing occurs between individuals, the study deeply sequenced the blood TCR repertoires of five healthy adults. For each donor, three plates each were used for CD4 naive and CD4 memory, two plates were used for CD8 naive, and one plate was used for CD8 memory. To increase sequencing depth and limit assay-specific biases, TCR repertoire library preparation and sequencing were carried out by different laboratories using diverse techniques. Broad study findings and their caveats: Clonotypes shared by all four sorted-subset donors showed higher generation probabilities than non-shared clonotypes. Incomplete sequencing was indicated by rarefaction of sorted-subset datasets, despite the large sequencing depth. When a handful of donors were compared, the shared fraction of clonotypes was roughly 4.8% for naive CD4, approximately 3.3% for naive CD8, more than 2% for memory CD4, and 0.4% for memory CD8. Larger estimated clonotype richness was generally found for naive subsets than for memory subsets. Only blood was sampled, and tissue TCR repertoires likely differ from those in blood. Because the study included only a small number of donors, the genetic and exposure-history diversity represented was limited. Based on pairwise subsampling, the degree of clonotype sharing among donors was expected to be affected by sequencing depth.

CD8 naive samples were obtained by positive selection for CCR7 among CD45RO-negative cells, yielding a CD45RA+CCR7+ population from which TemRA cells were excluded. Healthy HIV-negative adults with no recently reported acute infections or vaccinations were included as donors. Every donor was a Caucasian adult living in Nashville, Tennessee, USA. Blood was collected by leukapheresis, and PBMCs were isolated by Ficoll-Histopaque density gradient centrifugation and then cryopreserved in liquid nitrogen vapor phase. Purity and quantity of every magnetically sorted T cell population were checked by analytical flow cytometry. Each sorted fraction had its genomic DNA isolated and then quantified by UV absorbance on a Nanodrop 2000c. The CDR3 covers 13 residues, taking in both the cysteine and the phenylalanine. CDR3 DNA only is kept here, 39 bases in frame from base 1. The CDR1 and CDR2 encoded by the germline V gene are SGDLS and YYNGEE. V is pared back by 7 bases and J by 0 bases, with 9 bases lying between the germline termini.

Using the deep immunoSEQ assay, TCR CDR3 regions were amplified from genomic DNA by multiplex PCR. For each cell subset, the extracted genomic DNA was distributed evenly across all wells of several immunoSEQ 96-well plates, and each plate served as one replicate. Each replicate PCR for sorted subsets received approximately 200 ng genomic DNA, equal to about 29,000 T cell genomes. The purified libraries were quantified using a Qubit 3.0 fluorometer, sized with a Bioanalyzer 2100, and then quantified again using the KAPA Library Quantification kit. Every immunoSEQ 96-well plate was sequenced on a dedicated single-read 150-cycle Illumina NextSeq 550 flow cell. From the authors' description of their analysis: Because only junctional sequences without quality scores were contained in the immunoSEQ output, filtering matching that applied to full-length reads could not be performed. Sequences were annotated with PyIR, a Python wrapper for IgBLAST v1.9, using IMGT germline references to assign V/J genes and CDR3. Reads were filtered out if the reads had weak V/J assignments (E-value above 1e-6), no CDR3, stop codons, out-of-frame junctions, or ambiguous translated residues. A V3J clonotype was defined by an identical inferred V gene, J gene, and CDR3 amino acid sequence. Percentage overlap between repertoires was calculated by dividing the number of shared unique clonotypes by the size of the smaller repertoire. Repertoire richness was assessed with RTK rarefaction, the Chao1 estimator, and Recon v2.1 estimates of unobserved clonotypes. OLGA was used to compute generation probabilities for all TCRbeta clonotypes that the gDNA method yielded from four donors. TCRdb mirrors the immuneACCESS table, restricted to in-frame sequences. Some clones are absent from its copies; in checked studies, under half trace to an unresolved V gene, and the reason for the others is unknown. The V and J calls and clone size are taken from that table; D and trimming were inferred from the DNA. This sample lists more than 2 million clones; about 95% were detected once. Approximately 1.2% of the sample lies in the top ten.

The sequence is built from TRBV9 and TRBJ2-3; a tentative D match to TRBD2 spans 6 bases. Sequenced input: naive CD8+ T cells sorted from blood. Reading the label with the study, this specimen's cell subset or site is: CD45RA+CCR7+. The receptor's source is a man between 18 and 29 years old in good health. The CDR3 reads as follows: CASSLASTDTQYF. The DNA sequence is given as TGTGCCAGCTCACTAGCTAGCACAGATACGCAGTATTTT.